This T cell receptor beta chain was sequenced in a study of blood T cell repertoires in COVID-19. Study details: Samples came from the United States, Italy and Spain, spanning acute and convalescent COVID-19. T cells, B-cell-depleted T cells, or PBMCs provided the cDNA or gDNA that served as material.

This clone was recorded only once. Original handling: Nucleated cell counts were estimated from reference gene primer amplification. The protocol was immunoSEQ multiplex PCR, while the TCRdb copy is restricted to in-frame clones and leaves out a portion. V and J calls plus clone size are reproduced from that table; the DNA served to infer D and trimming. The sample lists some 49,000 clones; more than 85% were seen once. There are 16 residues in the CDR3. Trimming removed 0 bases from V and 7 bases from J, with 17 bases in between. Germline values: CDR1 SGHNT, CDR2 YYREEE (reference sequence). Seattle patient enrollment occurred during active infection, with longitudinal follow-up thereafter.

The source is a man between 60 and 75 years old with COVID-19, enrolled during active disease. The sample consisted of peripheral blood. This chain connects TRBV5-4 to TRBJ2-1; maybe TRBD1 (6 bases). For the CDR3, the DNA is TGTGCCAGCAGCTTGGGCGGACAGATCTACAGGAATGAGCAGTTCTTC. Its translation: CASSLGGQIYRNEQFF.